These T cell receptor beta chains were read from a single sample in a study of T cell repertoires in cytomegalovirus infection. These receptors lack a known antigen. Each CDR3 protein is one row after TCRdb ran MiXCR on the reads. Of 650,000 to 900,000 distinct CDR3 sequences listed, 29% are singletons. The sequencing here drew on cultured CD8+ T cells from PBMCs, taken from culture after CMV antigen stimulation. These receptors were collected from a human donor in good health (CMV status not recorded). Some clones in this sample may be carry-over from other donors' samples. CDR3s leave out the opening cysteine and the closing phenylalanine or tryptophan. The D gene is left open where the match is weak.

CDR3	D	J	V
ASSSGQGSNTEAF	TRBD1	TRBJ1-1	TRBV27
ASGYSSGANVLT	NA	TRBJ2-6	TRBV27
ASSLRLEDTEAF	NA	TRBJ1-1	TRBV5-5
ASLLNPGQYTEAF	NA	TRBJ1-1	TRBV5-4
ASIGTDTQY	NA	TRBJ2-3	TRBV6-6
ASSQGVSYEQY	NA	TRBJ2-7	TRBV7-7
ASSSGTGGTREQF	TRBD1	TRBJ2-1	TRBV27
ARSSRRQSTDTQY	NA	TRBJ2-3	TRBV27
ASSLTTGNIVTEAF	TRBD1	TRBJ1-1	TRBV12-3/TRBV12-4
ANTDRDDIQY	TRBD1	TRBJ2-4	TRBV6-1
ASRTGGLNTEAF	NA	TRBJ1-1	TRBV6-2/TRBV6-3
ASSEDEVMIYEQY	NA	TRBJ2-7	TRBV6-1
ASSFLGGGNSPLH	NA	TRBJ1-6	TRBV28
ASSRPGAVDEKLF	NA	TRBJ1-4	TRBV7-9
ASGWDTEAF	NA	TRBJ1-1	TRBV19
ASTILGSSGFYNEQF	NA	TRBJ2-1	TRBV6-1
ASSLTSGPDNEQF	TRBD2	TRBJ2-1	TRBV7-9
ASSLGGLAGDEQY	TRBD2	TRBJ2-7	TRBV7-9
AARRGHGTEAF	TRBD1	TRBJ1-1	TRBV2
ASSYSSVLGAPNEKLF	NA	TRBJ1-4	TRBV6-5
ASSLGTGKNTEAF	TRBD1	TRBJ1-1	TRBV6-5